The entry that follows covers one TCR beta chain sequence. Its antigen is not known. Sequencing was performed with immunoSEQ multiplex PCR; in TCRdb, only in-frame clones are kept and a portion is missing. The table has 150,000 to 200,000 clones, 80% to 95% seen once. The sample belongs to a study of T cell responses to AZD1222 COVID-19 vaccine. Germline V gene lookup returns CDR1 LNHDA and CDR2 SQIVND (reference sequence). The V end was cut by 4 bases, the J end by 7 bases, with 10 bases between. This CDR3 spans 12 amino acids. Overall study findings and caveats: There were mostly white British donors and more females than males, and clonal diversity was possibly underestimated. The reported proportion of spike-specific TCRs targeting unmutated variant regions was nearly half. Increased Spike-specific TCR breadth and depth were observed after two AZD1222 doses.

This TCR derives from an adult in good health. The rearrangement links TRBV19 to TRBJ1-1; weak D call: TRBD1 (6 bases). The input for sequencing was peripheral blood, taken on day 0 of AZD1222 vaccination. CDR3 bases: TGTGCCAGTAGTAGGACAGATTTTGAAGCTTTCTTT. As protein: CASSRTDFEAFF.